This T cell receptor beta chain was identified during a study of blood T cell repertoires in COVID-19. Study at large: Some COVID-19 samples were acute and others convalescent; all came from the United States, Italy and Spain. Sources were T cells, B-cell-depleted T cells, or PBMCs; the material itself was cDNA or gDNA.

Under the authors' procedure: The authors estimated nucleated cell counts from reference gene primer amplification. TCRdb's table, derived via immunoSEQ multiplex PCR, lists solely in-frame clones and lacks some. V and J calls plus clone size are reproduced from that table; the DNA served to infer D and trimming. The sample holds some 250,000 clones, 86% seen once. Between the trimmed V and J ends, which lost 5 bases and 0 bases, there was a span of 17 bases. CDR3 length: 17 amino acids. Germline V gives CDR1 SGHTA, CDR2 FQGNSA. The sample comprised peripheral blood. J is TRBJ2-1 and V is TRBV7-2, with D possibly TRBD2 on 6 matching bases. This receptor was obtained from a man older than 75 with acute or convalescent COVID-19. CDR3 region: CASSPRVLADSYNEQFF. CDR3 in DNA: TGTGCCAGCAGCCCCAGGGTTTTAGCGGACTCCTACAATGAGCAGTTCTTC.